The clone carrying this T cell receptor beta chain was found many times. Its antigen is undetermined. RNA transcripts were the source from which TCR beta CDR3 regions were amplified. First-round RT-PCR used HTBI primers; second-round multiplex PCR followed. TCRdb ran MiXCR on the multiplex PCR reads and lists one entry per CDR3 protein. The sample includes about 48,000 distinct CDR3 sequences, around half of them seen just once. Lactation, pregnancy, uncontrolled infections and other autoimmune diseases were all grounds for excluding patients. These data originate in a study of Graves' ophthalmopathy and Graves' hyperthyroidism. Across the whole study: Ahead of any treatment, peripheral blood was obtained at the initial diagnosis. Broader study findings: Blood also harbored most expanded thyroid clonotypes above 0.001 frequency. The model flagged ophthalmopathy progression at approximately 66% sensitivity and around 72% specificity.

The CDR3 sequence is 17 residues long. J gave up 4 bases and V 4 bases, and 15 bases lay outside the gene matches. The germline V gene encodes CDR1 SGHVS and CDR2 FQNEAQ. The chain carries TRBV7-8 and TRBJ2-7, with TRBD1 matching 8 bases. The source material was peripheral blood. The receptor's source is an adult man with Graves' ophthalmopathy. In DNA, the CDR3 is TGTGCCAGCAGCTCATTCCGACAGGGGTCAGGGGTTTACGAGCAGTACTTC. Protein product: CASSSFRQGSGVYEQYF.